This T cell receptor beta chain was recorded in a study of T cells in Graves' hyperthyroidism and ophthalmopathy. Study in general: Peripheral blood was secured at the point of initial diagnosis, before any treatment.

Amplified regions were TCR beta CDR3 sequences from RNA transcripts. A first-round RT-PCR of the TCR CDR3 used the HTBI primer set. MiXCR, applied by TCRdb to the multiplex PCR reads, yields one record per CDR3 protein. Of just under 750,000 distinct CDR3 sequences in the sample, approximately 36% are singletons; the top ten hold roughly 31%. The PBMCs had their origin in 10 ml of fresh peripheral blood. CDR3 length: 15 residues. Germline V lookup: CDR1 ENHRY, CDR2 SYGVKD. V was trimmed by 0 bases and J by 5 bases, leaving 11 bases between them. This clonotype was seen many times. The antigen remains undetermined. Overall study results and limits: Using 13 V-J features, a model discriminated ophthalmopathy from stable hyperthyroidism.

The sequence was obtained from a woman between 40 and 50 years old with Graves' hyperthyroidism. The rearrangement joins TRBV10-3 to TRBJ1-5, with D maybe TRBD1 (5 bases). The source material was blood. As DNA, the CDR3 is TGTGCCATCAGTGAGTCAGGGGCCGGAGATCAGCCCCAGCATTTT. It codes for CAISESGAGDQPQHF.